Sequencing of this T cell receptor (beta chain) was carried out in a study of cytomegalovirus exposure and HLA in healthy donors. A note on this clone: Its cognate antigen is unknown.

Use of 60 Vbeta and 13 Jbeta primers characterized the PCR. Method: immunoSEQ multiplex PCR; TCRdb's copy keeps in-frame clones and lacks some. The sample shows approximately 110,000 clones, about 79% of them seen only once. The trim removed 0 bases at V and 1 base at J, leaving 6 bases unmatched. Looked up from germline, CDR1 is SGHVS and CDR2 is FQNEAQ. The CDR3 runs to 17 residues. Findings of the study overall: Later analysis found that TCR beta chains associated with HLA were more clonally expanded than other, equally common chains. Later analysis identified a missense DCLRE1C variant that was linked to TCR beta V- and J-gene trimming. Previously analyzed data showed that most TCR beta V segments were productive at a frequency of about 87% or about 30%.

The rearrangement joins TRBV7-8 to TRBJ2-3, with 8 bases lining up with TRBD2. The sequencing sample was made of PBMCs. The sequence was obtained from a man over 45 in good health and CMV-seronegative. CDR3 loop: CASSLARLRGGTDTQYF. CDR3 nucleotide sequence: TGTGCCAGCAGCTTAGCCCGCTTGCGGGGGGGCACAGATACGCAGTATTTT.